These T cell receptor beta chains were read from a single sample in a study of cytomegalovirus exposure and HLA in healthy donors. Profiling relied on immunoSEQ multiplex PCR, and the TCRdb table lists in-frame clones only, not all of them. The table records approximately 170,000 clones, almost 75% of them present only once. Sequenced: PBMCs. The receptors stem from a woman aged 18-29 years in good health and CMV-seropositive. Both conserved end residues are part of each CDR3. D genes are given only for firm matches.

J gene | D gene | V gene | CDR3 protein
TRBJ1-5 | NA | TRBV28 | CASTPGRGEGGSNQPQHF
TRBJ1-2 | TRBD1 | TRBV19 | CASSPRGLNYGYTF
TRBJ1-6 | NA | TRBV11-2 | CASSSPAQGNSPLHF
TRBJ2-1 | NA | TRBV7-2 | CASSLVSRPEFF
TRBJ1-4 | NA | TRBV4-1 | CASSPREEKLFF
TRBJ1-4 | TRBD1 | TRBV7-9 | CASSLIQGATEKLFF
TRBJ1-1 | NA | TRBV6-1 | CASQLPSGRETEAFF
TRBJ2-7 | TRBD1 | TRBV6-5 | CASRMDRDHEQYF
TRBJ1-6 | NA | TRBV5-1 | CASSSGEKFNSPLHF
TRBJ2-7 | TRBD2 | TRBV13 | CASSSSGSTYEQYF
TRBJ1-1 | NA | TRBV5-1 | CASSLAYPTDTEAFF
TRBJ1-1 | NA | TRBV18 | CASSPAWGGTEAFF
TRBJ1-1 | NA | TRBV10-3 | CAISESVGEAFF
TRBJ2-7 | TRBD2 | TRBV29-1 | CSVEGTSVYEQYF
TRBJ2-1 | NA | TRBV5-1 | CASSLVPGNEQFF
TRBJ2-3 | NA | TRBV7-8 | CASSLEGTGGDTQYF
TRBJ1-1 | NA | TRBV11-2 | CASSAAGVNTEAFF
TRBJ1-1 | TRBD1 | TRBV7-9 | CSSSSPNPIEGTGNTEAFF
TRBJ1-1 | TRBD1 | TRBV6-5 | CASSWDRDSLPEAFF
TRBJ2-6 | NA | TRBV7-6 | CASSVQASGANVLTF
TRBJ2-1 | NA | TRBV28 | CASSFLLSRGNEQFF
TRBJ2-7 | TRBD1 | TRBV5-5 | CASSLSTGDYEQYF
TRBJ1-5 | TRBD1 | TRBV6-5 | CASSLDRGFQPQHF
TRBJ2-3 | TRBD1 | TRBV5-1 | CASSLDRGGNTGITDTQYF
TRBJ2-4 | NA | TRBV5-1 | CASSVSGDRDIQYF
TRBJ1-3 | NA | TRBV28 | CASSTEVRNTIYF
TRBJ1-2 | TRBD1 | TRBV19 | CASSMTGNYGYTF
TRBJ2-5 | NA | TRBV4-2 | CASSQDLTGGFRETQYF
TRBJ2-3 | TRBD2 | TRBV9 | CASSVALTSGSPSTDTQYF
TRBJ2-1 | NA | TRBV29-1 | CSVGVQGSPRYDEQFF
TRBJ1-2 | TRBD1 | TRBV6-1 | CASSESIGTAYYGYTF
TRBJ1-1 | NA | TRBV5-4 | CASSPWGGTYDTEAFF
TRBJ1-1 | NA | TRBV5-6 | CASSPSGREAFF
TRBJ2-5 | NA | TRBV21-1 | CASSPSGRAQETQYF
TRBJ2-5 | TRBD2 | TRBV10-3 | CAISPSRGEAETQYF
TRBJ1-1 | NA | TRBV5-5 | CASSLEGRGNTEAFF
TRBJ1-2 | TRBD1 | TRBV28 | CASRAGTGGRNYGYTF
TRBJ1-3 | NA | TRBV30 | CAWRRSLLGNTIYF
TRBJ2-3 | NA | TRBV6-6 | CASSYAGMGDTQYF
TRBJ1-6 | TRBD1 | TRBV5-8 | CASSPEQGLNSPLHF
TRBJ2-1 | NA | TRBV7-8 | CASSLAPSGSYNEQFF
TRBJ1-5 | NA | TRBV29-1 | CSAGEGSQPQHF
TRBJ1-1 | TRBD1 | TRBV6-1 | CASSDRAIKDTEAFF
TRBJ2-7 | NA | TRBV25-1 | CASSEGLGASSYEQYF
TRBJ1-3 | NA | TRBV15 | CATQAPSLVSGNTIYF
TRBJ2-1 | NA | TRBV7-9 | CASSLGYSPPRSNEQFF
TRBJ1-3 | NA | TRBV7-8 | CASSLVQGVGSGNTIYF
TRBJ1-1 | NA | TRBV4-3 | CASSPGGLDNTEAFF
TRBJ1-2 | TRBD1 | TRBV5-1 | CASSLGGTGPDNYGYTF
TRBJ2-1 | NA | TRBV5-1 | CASSLYGDYNEQFF